The rows below give T cell receptor beta chains drawn from one sample of a study of T cells in Graves' hyperthyroidism and ophthalmopathy. TCRdb reprocessed the multiplex PCR reads via MiXCR and lists one record per CDR3 protein. The sample lists over 700,000 distinct CDR3 sequences; 38% were seen once. The sample was blood. The receptors derive from a man in his late teens or twenties with Graves' hyperthyroidism. Both conserved end residues are part of each CDR3. A D gene is named only where the DNA matches it firmly. The size entry is marked missing in some rows and otherwise reads once, few, many or a size class.

cdr3_aa: CASTPVSYTEAFF
cdr3_nt: TGTGCCAGCACCCCAGTCTCATACACTGAAGCTTTCTTT
clone_size: few
j_call: TRBJ1-1
v_call: TRBV12-3/TRBV12-4
d_call: .

cdr3_aa: CASSFRYDNQPQHF
cdr3_nt: TGTGCCAGCAGCTTCCGGTACGACAATCAGCCCCAGCATTTT
clone_size: many
j_call: TRBJ1-5
v_call: TRBV7-2
d_call: .

cdr3_aa: CASSWGGTEAF
cdr3_nt: TGCGCCAGCAGCTGGGGTGGCACTGAAGCTTTC
clone_size: .
j_call: TRBJ2-6
v_call: TRBV5-1
d_call: .

cdr3_aa: CAISNKWTGRQETQYF
cdr3_nt: TGTGCCATCAGCAATAAATGGACAGGGCGACAAGAGACCCAGTACTTC
clone_size: few
j_call: TRBJ2-5
v_call: TRBV10-3
d_call: TRBD1

cdr3_aa: CASSRGQGIYEQYF
cdr3_nt: TGTGCCAGCAGCCGCGGACAGGGGATCTACGAGCAGTACTTC
clone_size: few
j_call: TRBJ2-7
v_call: TRBV12-3/TRBV12-4
d_call: TRBD1

cdr3_aa: CSGTGTSGGYEQYF
cdr3_nt: TGCAGCGGGACCGGGACTAGCGGGGGTTACGAGCAGTACTTC
clone_size: .
j_call: TRBJ2-7
v_call: TRBV29-1
d_call: TRBD2

cdr3_aa: CASSPGTDDSPLHF
cdr3_nt: TGCGCCAGCAGCCCGGGGACAGACGATTCACCCCTCCACTTT
clone_size: many
j_call: TRBJ1-6
v_call: TRBV5-1
d_call: TRBD1

cdr3_aa: CASSGQGRSPLHF
cdr3_nt: TGTGCCAGCAGTGGACAGGGCCGTTCACCCCTCCACTTT
clone_size: .
j_call: TRBJ1-6
v_call: TRBV12-3/TRBV12-4
d_call: TRBD1

cdr3_aa: CASSFAGTERAFF
cdr3_nt: TGTGCCAGCAGCTTCGCCGGGACAGAAAGAGCTTTCTTT
clone_size: few
j_call: TRBJ1-1
v_call: TRBV7-8
d_call: TRBD1

cdr3_aa: CASSEGHQPQHF
cdr3_nt: TGCGCCAGCAGTGAGGGGCATCAGCCCCAGCATTTT
clone_size: many
j_call: TRBJ1-5
v_call: TRBV10-2
d_call: .

cdr3_aa: CSVDKWGAEAFF
cdr3_nt: TGCAGCGTTGACAAGTGGGGCGCTGAAGCTTTCTTT
clone_size: many
j_call: TRBJ1-1
v_call: TRBV29-1
d_call: .

cdr3_aa: CASSLDGNEQFF
cdr3_nt: TGTGCCAGCAGCTTAGATGGGAATGAGCAGTTCTTC
clone_size: .
j_call: TRBJ2-1
v_call: TRBV7-9
d_call: .

cdr3_aa: CARRTGANTEAFF
cdr3_nt: TGTGCCAGACGGACAGGGGCGAATACTGAAGCTTTCTTT
clone_size: once
j_call: TRBJ1-1
v_call: TRBV25-1
d_call: TRBD1

cdr3_aa: CASSPGGRFYGYTF
cdr3_nt: TGTGCCAGCAGTCCCGGGGGACGGTTCTATGGCTACACCTTC
clone_size: .
j_call: TRBJ1-2
v_call: TRBV2
d_call: .

cdr3_aa: CSPLLNTEAFF
cdr3_nt: TGCAGTCCACTATTGAACACTGAAGCTTTCTTT
clone_size: many
j_call: TRBJ1-1
v_call: TRBV20-1
d_call: .

cdr3_aa: CASSRTPPRSNQPQHF
cdr3_nt: TGTGCCAGCAGTCGGACCCCTCCGCGGAGCAATCAGCCCCAGCATTTT
clone_size: .
j_call: TRBJ1-5
v_call: TRBV2
d_call: .